This is a list of T cell receptor beta chains from one sample in a study of blood T cell repertoires in COVID-19. Produced via immunoSEQ multiplex PCR; TCRdb's table is partial and in-frame only. The data contain approximately 240,000 clones, 84% of them singletons. The material sequenced was peripheral blood. These TCRs come from a woman aged 55 to 70 with acute or convalescent COVID-19. CDR3s include the opening cysteine and the closing phenylalanine or tryptophan. D genes are given only for firm matches. Clone sizes are given selectively: once, few, many, or a class where the clone is expanded.

V: TRBV3-1/TRBV3-2
D: NA
size: few
J: TRBJ2-7
CDR3: CASRLNSRRTYEQYF
DNA: TGTGCCAGCAGGCTTAACTCGCGGAGAACCTACGAGCAGTACTTC

V: TRBV28
D: NA
size: NA
J: TRBJ1-3
CDR3: CASLKLMSSGNTIYF
DNA: TGTGCCAGCCTGAAACTGATGAGCTCTGGAAACACCATATATTTT

V: TRBV6-6
D: TRBD1
size: NA
J: TRBJ2-3
CDR3: CASSYGTGLTDTQYF
DNA: TGTGCCAGCAGTTATGGGACAGGGCTGACAGATACGCAGTATTTT

V: TRBV9
D: NA
size: NA
J: TRBJ1-1
CDR3: CASSAQGSGSTEAFF
DNA: TGTGCCAGCAGCGCTCAGGGGAGTGGGTCCACTGAAGCTTTCTTT

V: TRBV6-5
D: NA
size: NA
J: TRBJ1-3
CDR3: CASREIQGRNTIYF
DNA: TGTGCCAGCAGGGAGATCCAGGGTCGCAACACCATATATTTT

V: TRBV7-9
D: NA
size: NA
J: TRBJ2-5
CDR3: CASSPTRSGETQYF
DNA: TGTGCCAGCAGCCCCACGCGGTCGGGGGAGACCCAGTACTTC

V: TRBV28
D: NA
size: NA
J: TRBJ2-4
CDR3: CASSWGGQNIQYF
DNA: TGTGCCAGCAGCTGGGGGGGCCAAAACATTCAGTACTTC

V: TRBV27
D: TRBD1
size: NA
J: TRBJ1-5
CDR3: CASRTTGVSNQPQHF
DNA: TGTGCCAGCAGAACGACAGGGGTTAGCAATCAGCCCCAGCATTTT

V: TRBV6-1
D: NA
size: NA
J: TRBJ2-5
CDR3: CASSDWTGRQETQYF
DNA: TGTGCCAGCAGTGATTGGACGGGGAGACAAGAGACCCAGTACTTC

V: TRBV3-1/TRBV3-2
D: NA
size: NA
J: TRBJ2-3
CDR3: CASSQGANGRVTQYF
DNA: TGTGCCAGCAGCCAAGGAGCGAACGGGCGGGTTACGCAGTATTTT

V: TRBV2
D: NA
size: NA
J: TRBJ2-1
CDR3: CASDPGQKNNEQFF
DNA: TGTGCCAGCGATCCCGGACAGAAGAACAATGAGCAGTTCTTC

V: TRBV7-3
D: TRBD2
size: NA
J: TRBJ2-7
CDR3: CASSFIGGAGEQYF
DNA: TGTGCCAGCAGCTTTATCGGGGGGGCCGGCGAGCAGTACTTC

V: TRBV6-6
D: NA
size: NA
J: TRBJ1-4
CDR3: CASSHGGASEKLFF
DNA: TGTGCCAGCAGCCACGGGGGGGCTTCGGAAAAACTGTTTTTT

V: TRBV7-2
D: TRBD1
size: NA
J: TRBJ1-1
CDR3: CASSLHYGRTGGLNTEAFF
DNA: TGTGCCAGCAGCTTACATTACGGGAGGACAGGGGGCCTGAACACTGAAGCTTTCTTT

V: TRBV20-1
D: NA
size: NA
J: TRBJ2-1
CDR3: CSARDRSEQFF
DNA: TGCAGTGCTAGAGATCGGAGTGAGCAGTTCTTC

V: TRBV27
D: NA
size: NA
J: TRBJ2-7
CDR3: CASSLTAGLSYEQYF
DNA: TGTGCCAGCAGTTTAACGGCAGGACTTTCCTACGAGCAGTACTTC

V: TRBV3-1/TRBV3-2
D: NA
size: NA
J: TRBJ1-4
CDR3: CASSQLRQTTNEKLFF
DNA: TGTGCCAGCAGCCAATTAAGACAGACAACTAATGAAAAACTGTTTTTT

V: TRBV7-2
D: NA
size: NA
J: TRBJ2-5
CDR3: CASSPGAEQETQYF
DNA: TGTGCCAGCAGCCCAGGGGCCGAGCAAGAGACCCAGTACTTC

V: TRBV6-6
D: NA
size: NA
J: TRBJ2-7
CDR3: CASTGQSSYEQYF
DNA: TGTGCCAGCACTGGACAGAGCTCCTACGAGCAGTACTTC

V: TRBV7-2
D: NA
size: NA
J: TRBJ2-3
CDR3: CASSSREFISGTQYF
DNA: TGTGCCAGCAGCTCCCGGGAGTTTATCTCGGGTACGCAGTATTTT

V: TRBV9
D: TRBD1
size: NA
J: TRBJ2-5
CDR3: CASSGRKSEGGGQETQYF
DNA: TGTGCCAGCAGCGGGCGGAAATCGGAAGGGGGCGGACAAGAGACCCAGTACTTC

V: TRBV14
D: NA
size: NA
J: TRBJ2-5
CDR3: CASSHSLAGTGRGTLRETQYF
DNA: TGTGCCAGCAGCCATTCGCTAGCCGGAACAGGGCGAGGAACCTTAAGGGAGACCCAGTACTTC

V: TRBV12-3/TRBV12-4
D: NA
size: NA
J: TRBJ1-1
CDR3: CASTWTANTEAFF
DNA: TGTGCCAGCACGTGGACAGCGAACACTGAAGCTTTCTTT

V: TRBV2
D: TRBD1
size: NA
J: TRBJ1-5
CDR3: CASSGQGNANQPQHF
DNA: TGTGCCAGCAGCGGACAGGGGAATGCCAATCAGCCCCAGCATTTT

V: TRBV30
D: NA
size: NA
J: TRBJ1-1
CDR3: CAKTQGPNTEAFF
DNA: TGTGCCAAGACACAGGGTCCTAACACTGAAGCTTTCTTT

V: TRBV6-5
D: NA
size: NA
J: TRBJ2-1
CDR3: CASTLGSGYNEQFF
DNA: TGTGCCAGCACCCTAGGTTCAGGGTACAATGAGCAGTTCTTC

V: TRBV5-1
D: TRBD1
size: NA
J: TRBJ2-7
CDR3: CASSGTGTYEQYF
DNA: TGCGCCAGCTCCGGGACAGGGACCTACGAGCAGTACTTC

V: TRBV7-8
D: TRBD2
size: NA
J: TRBJ2-3
CDR3: CASSQTSGVAQYF
DNA: TGTGCCAGCAGCCAAACTAGCGGGGTCGCGCAGTATTTT

V: TRBV5-1
D: TRBD1
size: few
J: TRBJ1-6
CDR3: CASSLVPDRANSPLHF
DNA: TGCGCCAGCAGCTTGGTCCCGGACAGGGCTAATTCACCCCTCCACTTT

V: TRBV2
D: TRBD1
size: NA
J: TRBJ2-7
CDR3: CASSWDREITYEQYF
DNA: TGTGCCAGCAGCTGGGACAGGGAAATCACCTACGAGCAGTACTTC

V: TRBV10-3
D: NA
size: once
J: TRBJ1-2
CDR3: CAITLGEGPNYGYTF
DNA: TGTGCCATCACCCTTGGGGAGGGACCGAACTATGGCTACACCTTC

V: TRBV10-3
D: TRBD1
size: NA
J: TRBJ2-7
CDR3: CAISAGTGDRYEQYF
DNA: TGTGCCATCAGCGCCGGGACAGGGGATAGGTACGAGCAGTACTTC

V: TRBV3-1/TRBV3-2
D: NA
size: NA
J: TRBJ2-2
CDR3: CASSQRGLTNTGELFF
DNA: TGTGCCAGCAGCCAACGGGGTTTAACGAACACCGGGGAGCTGTTTTTT

V: TRBV7-9
D: NA
size: NA
J: TRBJ1-1
CDR3: CASSNVPMNTEAFF
DNA: TGTGCCAGCAGCAACGTGCCTATGAACACTGAAGCTTTCTTT

V: TRBV18
D: NA
size: NA
J: TRBJ1-4
CDR3: CASSPQLTGIEKLFF
DNA: TGTGCCAGCTCACCCCAACTCACAGGGATCGAAAAACTGTTTTTT

V: TRBV7-9
D: TRBD1
size: NA
J: TRBJ2-7
CDR3: CASSNVPGQGQYF
DNA: TGTGCCAGCAGCAACGTCCCGGGACAGGGGCAGTACTTC

V: TRBV7-3
D: TRBD2
size: NA
J: TRBJ2-3
CDR3: CASSFERGATDTQYF
DNA: TGTGCCAGCAGCTTCGAGCGGGGGGCCACAGATACGCAGTATTTT

V: TRBV27
D: NA
size: NA
J: TRBJ1-1
CDR3: CASRPSEGKNTEAFF
DNA: TGTGCCAGCCGTCCTTCGGAGGGGAAGAACACTGAAGCTTTCTTT

V: TRBV5-1
D: TRBD1
size: once
J: TRBJ2-7
CDR3: CASSWANYGTGPNEQYF
DNA: TGCGCCAGCAGCTGGGCAAATTACGGGACAGGTCCCAACGAGCAGTACTTC

V: TRBV7-8
D: TRBD1
size: few
J: TRBJ1-2
CDR3: CASSLPAVGDRANYGYTF
DNA: TGTGCCAGCAGCTTACCAGCGGTGGGGGACAGGGCTAACTATGGCTACACCTTC

V: TRBV12-3/TRBV12-4
D: TRBD2
size: NA
J: TRBJ2-1
CDR3: CASRTSGGGRFF
DNA: TGTGCCAGCAGAACTAGCGGGGGAGGTCGGTTCTTC

V: TRBV14
D: NA
size: NA
J: TRBJ1-5
CDR3: CASSRGGNQPQHF
DNA: TGTGCCAGCAGCCGAGGGGGAAATCAGCCCCAGCATTTT

V: TRBV3-1/TRBV3-2
D: TRBD1
size: few
J: TRBJ1-5
CDR3: CASSDRVPTPRPQHF
DNA: TGTGCCAGCAGCGACAGGGTCCCAACTCCTAGGCCCCAGCATTTT

V: TRBV7-2
D: TRBD1
size: NA
J: TRBJ2-1
CDR3: CASSLDRVDNEQFF
DNA: TGTGCCAGCAGCCTCGACAGGGTGGACAATGAGCAGTTCTTC

V: TRBV7-8
D: NA
size: NA
J: TRBJ2-5
CDR3: CASSQGTQQETQYF
DNA: TGTGCCAGCAGCCAAGGGACACAACAAGAGACCCAGTACTTC

V: TRBV28
D: NA
size: NA
J: TRBJ1-2
CDR3: CASSLDSGQTYNYGYTF
DNA: TGTGCCAGCAGTTTAGACTCCGGACAGACTTATAACTATGGCTACACCTTC

V: TRBV18
D: NA
size: NA
J: TRBJ1-5
CDR3: CASSSGSDQPQHF
DNA: TGTGCCAGCTCATCCGGGTCAGATCAGCCCCAGCATTTT

V: TRBV28
D: NA
size: once
J: TRBJ1-1
CDR3: CASSLTGFEAFF
DNA: TGTGCCAGCAGCCTCACGGGGTTTGAAGCTTTCTTT

V: TRBV4-1
D: TRBD1
size: NA
J: TRBJ1-2
CDR3: CASSQAFGTGSYGYTF
DNA: TGCGCCAGCAGCCAAGCTTTTGGGACAGGATCCTATGGCTACACCTTC

V: TRBV6-5
D: TRBD1
size: NA
J: TRBJ2-7
CDR3: CAGATGDRPYEQYF
DNA: TGTGCCGGCGCAACAGGGGACCGTCCGTACGAGCAGTACTTC

V: TRBV7-3
D: TRBD1
size: few
J: TRBJ1-1
CDR3: CASSLGVQGEAFF
DNA: TGTGCCAGCAGCTTGGGTGTACAGGGGGAAGCTTTCTTT

V: TRBV2
D: NA
size: few
J: TRBJ1-6
CDR3: CASSASSTNSPLHF
DNA: TGTGCCAGCAGTGCGTCCAGTACCAATTCACCCCTCCACTTT

V: TRBV27
D: TRBD2
size: few
J: TRBJ2-1
CDR3: CASSYSGAYNEQFF
DNA: TGTGCCAGCAGTTACAGCGGGGCCTACAATGAGCAGTTCTTC

V: TRBV30
D: NA
size: once
J: TRBJ1-1
CDR3: CAWRDYEAFF
DNA: TGTGCCTGGAGGGACTATGAAGCTTTCTTT

V: TRBV5-1
D: TRBD1
size: few
J: TRBJ1-2
CDR3: CASSAGTGVLYGYTF
DNA: TGCGCCAGCAGCGCTGGGACAGGGGTTCTCTATGGCTACACCTTC

V: TRBV11-2
D: NA
size: NA
J: TRBJ1-3
CDR3: CASSLGGNGNTIYF
DNA: TGTGCCAGCAGCTTAGGAGGGAACGGAAACACCATATATTTT

V: TRBV20-1
D: NA
size: few
J: TRBJ1-1
CDR3: CSASTGDTEAFF
DNA: TGCAGTGCTAGTACAGGCGACACTGAAGCTTTCTTT

V: TRBV3-1/TRBV3-2
D: TRBD1
size: once
J: TRBJ2-7
CDR3: CASSQVTGGHEQYF
DNA: TGTGCCAGCAGCCAAGTGACAGGGGGACACGAGCAGTACTTC

V: TRBV5-1
D: TRBD2
size: NA
J: TRBJ2-3
CDR3: CASSAGTSGFDTQYF
DNA: TGCGCCAGCAGCGCCGGGACTAGCGGGTTTGATACGCAGTATTTT

V: TRBV5-1
D: NA
size: NA
J: TRBJ1-6
CDR3: CASKSQSTPGNSPLHF
DNA: TGCGCCAGCAAGTCGCAGTCTACCCCGGGTAATTCACCCCTCCACTTT